This TCR beta chain was obtained from a study of cytomegalovirus exposure and HLA in healthy donors. Across the whole study: Some 85 million unique TCRs, all from HLA-typed donors, were included in an early release of the data.

Overall study results and limits: With later analysis, a missense DCLRE1C variant became linked to TCR beta V- and J-gene trimming. Later on, an analysis found that several of the most significant clusters appeared to be linked to common viral pathogens, which included parvovirus B19.

The PCR ran on 60 Vbeta and 13 Jbeta primers. This table comes from immunoSEQ multiplex PCR, and its TCRdb copy is limited to in-frame clones, with some not included. The data show roughly 140,000 clones, about 80% seen once. CDR1 is MNHEY, CDR2 SVGAGI, per germline. The CDR3 is 16 residues long. The V end was cut by 2 bases, the J end by 0 bases, with 10 bases between. As to this clone: Its antigen is unidentified.

This chain connects TRBV6-5 to TRBJ1-4; D uncertain. The origin of this receptor is a male donor in good health and CMV-seronegative. The source material was PBMCs. DNA of the CDR3: TGTGCCAGCAGTTACGGGCGTGGAACAACTAATGAAAAACTGTTTTTT. This encodes CASSYGRGTTNEKLFF.